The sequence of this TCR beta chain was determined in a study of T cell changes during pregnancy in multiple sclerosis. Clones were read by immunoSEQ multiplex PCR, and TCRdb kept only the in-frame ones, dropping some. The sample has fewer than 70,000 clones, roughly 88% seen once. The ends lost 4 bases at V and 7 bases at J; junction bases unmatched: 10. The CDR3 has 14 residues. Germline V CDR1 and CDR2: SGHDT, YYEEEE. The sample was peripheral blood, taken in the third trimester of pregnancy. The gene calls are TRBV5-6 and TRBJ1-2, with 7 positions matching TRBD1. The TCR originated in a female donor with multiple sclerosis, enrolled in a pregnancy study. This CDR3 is CASSNKGAVGGYTF. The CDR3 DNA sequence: TGTGCCAGCAGCAATAAGGGGGCAGTTGGTGGCTACACCTTC.